A selection of T cell receptor beta chains follows, all from one sample in a study of shared clonotypes between healthy human individuals. The repertoire was sequenced with immunoSEQ multiplex PCR; TCRdb's copy has only in-frame clones and lacks some. Of some 2.4 million clones in the sample, approximately 93% were seen once. Sequencing input: naive CD4+ T cells from PBMCs. The receptors originated from a young man in good health. Some clones in this sample may be carry-over from other donors' samples. Both conserved end residues are part of each CDR3. D genes are given only for firm matches. Clone size, where shown, is once, few, many, or a class for clones that have expanded.

d_call	clone_size	j_call	v_call	cdr3_nt	cdr3_aa
.	.	TRBJ1-5	TRBV5-1	TGCGCCAGCAGCTTGGCTTGGGGGGTTCAGCCCCAGCATTTT	CASSLAWGVQPQHF
.	.	TRBJ2-1	TRBV11-2	TGTGCCAGCAGCTTAGATCGGGGACCCACAGGGCAGTTCTTC	CASSLDRGPTGQFF
.	.	TRBJ1-4	TRBV7-9	TGTGCCAGCAGCCCCCGACCCGGGGGTAATGAAAAACTGTTTTTT	CASSPRPGGNEKLFF
TRBD2	.	TRBJ2-2	TRBV19	TGTGCCAGTAGTATCCGAAAATCCGGGACTAGCGGGAGCGACACCGGGGAGCTGTTTTTT	CASSIRKSGTSGSDTGELFF
TRBD1	.	TRBJ1-2	TRBV15	TGTGCCACCAGCCCTCGGGAGTCAGGGGGGGACTATGGCTACACCTTC	CATSPRESGGDYGYTF
.	.	TRBJ1-2	TRBV28	TGTGCCAGCAGGTTGTTTCCAGAAACTAACTATGGCTACACCTTC	CASRLFPETNYGYTF
.	.	TRBJ2-7	TRBV15	TGTGCCACCAGCAGGGAACGGGAGCGGGCCTACGAGCAGTACTTC	CATSRERERAYEQYF
.	few	TRBJ1-1	TRBV7-9	TGTGCCAGCAGCTTAGCCCCGGCCACAGCTTTCTTT	CASSLAPATAFF
TRBD1	.	TRBJ2-1	TRBV5-1	TGCGCCAGCAGCGGGGCGACAGGGAACAATGAGCAGTTCTTC	CASSGATGNNEQFF
.	.	TRBJ2-7	TRBV7-6	TGTGCCAGCAGCTTAGCGGGGGCTATCGACCAGTACTTC	CASSLAGAIDQYF
TRBD2	.	TRBJ2-5	TRBV28	TGTGCCAGCAATGTGGGGGGGGACCAAGAGACCCAGTACTTC	CASNVGGDQETQYF
.	.	TRBJ2-1	TRBV4-2	TGTGCCAGCAGCCAAGCTGGCGAGGGGTCCAATGAGCAGTTCTTC	CASSQAGEGSNEQFF
.	once	TRBJ1-5	TRBV7-9	TGTGCCAGCTCCAGCCCTAATCAGCCCCAGCATTTT	CASSSPNQPQHF
.	.	TRBJ1-2	TRBV7-8	TGTGCCAGCAGCTTACAGGGGAAAACATATGGCTACACCTTC	CASSLQGKTYGYTF
TRBD2	.	TRBJ2-1	TRBV6-5	TGTGCCAGCAGTCAGCGGGAGCGTGTTGAGCAGTTCTTC	CASSQRERVEQFF
TRBD1	.	TRBJ1-1	TRBV5-1	TGCGCCAGCAGCCGGGACAGGGGAACTGAAGCTTTCTTT	CASSRDRGTEAFF
.	few	TRBJ1-1	TRBV9	TGTGCCAGCAGTGCTACAGGGTTGGAAGCTTTCTTT	CASSATGLEAFF
TRBD2	.	TRBJ2-1	TRBV9	TGTGCCAGCAGGGGTGGAGCGGGGTCCTACAATGAGCAGTTCTTC	CASRGGAGSYNEQFF
.	.	TRBJ2-2	TRBV4-3	TGCGCCAGCAGCCAAGAAGTTTGGGACTCGCCCACCGGGGAGCTGTTTTTT	CASSQEVWDSPTGELFF
.	.	TRBJ1-5	TRBV18	TGTGCCAGCTCACCGGGGCCCGGCGGGCAGCCCCAGCATTTT	CASSPGPGGQPQHF
TRBD1	.	TRBJ1-2	TRBV28	TGTGCCAGCAGTCCCCCTGGGACAGGGAACTATGGCTACACCTTC	CASSPPGTGNYGYTF
.	.	TRBJ2-1	TRBV7-2	TGTGCCAGCAGCTTAGGCAGGGCCAATGAGCAGTTCTTC	CASSLGRANEQFF
TRBD2	.	TRBJ2-2	TRBV5-4	TGTGCCAGCAGCCCCGACGGGAGGGCCGGGGAGCTGTTTTTT	CASSPDGRAGELFF
TRBD2	once	TRBJ2-3	TRBV4-2	TGTGCCAGCAGCCAAGAAGTCTGGAGACTAGCGGAACTCACAGATACGCAGTATTTT	CASSQEVWRLAELTDTQYF
.	.	TRBJ1-2	TRBV9	TGTGCCAGCAGCGCCGTGACAGGTTATGGCTACACCTTC	CASSAVTGYGYTF
TRBD1	.	TRBJ1-2	TRBV27	TGTGCCAGCAGCCCAACAGGGGCTGGGCCCTATTATGGCTACACCTTC	CASSPTGAGPYYGYTF
.	once	TRBJ1-1	TRBV5-1	TGCGCCAGCAGCTTTGGACGGGAAAACACTGAAGCTTTCTTT	CASSFGRENTEAFF
.	.	TRBJ2-1	TRBV2	TGTGCCAGCAAAGCCGATCGGAGCTCCTACAATGAGCAGTTCTTC	CASKADRSSYNEQFF